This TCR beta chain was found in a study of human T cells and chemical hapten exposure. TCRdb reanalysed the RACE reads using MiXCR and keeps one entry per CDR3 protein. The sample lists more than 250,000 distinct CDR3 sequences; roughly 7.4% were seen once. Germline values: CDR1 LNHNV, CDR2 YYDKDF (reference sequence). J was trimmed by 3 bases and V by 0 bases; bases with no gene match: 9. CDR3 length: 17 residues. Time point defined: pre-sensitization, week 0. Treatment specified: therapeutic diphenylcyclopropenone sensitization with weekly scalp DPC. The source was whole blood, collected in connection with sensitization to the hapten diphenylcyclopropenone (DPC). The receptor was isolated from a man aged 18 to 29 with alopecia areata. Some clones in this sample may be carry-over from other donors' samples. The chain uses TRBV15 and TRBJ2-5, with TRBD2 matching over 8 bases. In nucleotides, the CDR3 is TGTGCCACCAGCAGAGACCCCACGGGGGGACTAGAAGAGACCCAGTACTTC. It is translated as CATSRDPTGGLEETQYF.